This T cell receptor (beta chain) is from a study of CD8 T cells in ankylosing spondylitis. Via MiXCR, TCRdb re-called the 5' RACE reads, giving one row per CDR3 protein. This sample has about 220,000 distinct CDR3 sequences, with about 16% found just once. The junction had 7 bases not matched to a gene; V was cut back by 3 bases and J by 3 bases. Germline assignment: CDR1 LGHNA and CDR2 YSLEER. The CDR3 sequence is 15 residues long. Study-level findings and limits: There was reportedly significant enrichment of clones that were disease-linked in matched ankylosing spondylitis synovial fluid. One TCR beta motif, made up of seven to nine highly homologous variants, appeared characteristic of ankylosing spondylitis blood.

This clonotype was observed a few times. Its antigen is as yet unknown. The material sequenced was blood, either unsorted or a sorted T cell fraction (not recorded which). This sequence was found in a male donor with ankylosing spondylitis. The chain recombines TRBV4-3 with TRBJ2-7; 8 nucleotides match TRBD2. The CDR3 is CASSHVTSGFYEQYF. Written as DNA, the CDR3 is TGCGCCAGCAGCCACGTTACTAGCGGCTTCTACGAGCAGTACTTC.